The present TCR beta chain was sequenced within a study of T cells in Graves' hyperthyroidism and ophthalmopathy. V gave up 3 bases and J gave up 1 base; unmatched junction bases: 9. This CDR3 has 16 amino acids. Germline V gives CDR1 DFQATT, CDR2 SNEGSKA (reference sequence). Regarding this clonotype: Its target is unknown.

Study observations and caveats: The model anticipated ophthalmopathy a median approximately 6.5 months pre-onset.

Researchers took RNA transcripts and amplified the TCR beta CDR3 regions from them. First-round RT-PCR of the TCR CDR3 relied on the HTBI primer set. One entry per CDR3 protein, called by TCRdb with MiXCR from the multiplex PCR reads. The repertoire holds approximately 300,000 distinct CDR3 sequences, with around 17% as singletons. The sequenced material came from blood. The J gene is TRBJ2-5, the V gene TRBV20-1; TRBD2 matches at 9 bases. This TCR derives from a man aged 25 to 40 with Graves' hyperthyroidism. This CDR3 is CSASTWREGIQETQYF. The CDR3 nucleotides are TGCAGTGCTAGTACGTGGCGGGAGGGGATCCAAGAGACCCAGTACTTC.